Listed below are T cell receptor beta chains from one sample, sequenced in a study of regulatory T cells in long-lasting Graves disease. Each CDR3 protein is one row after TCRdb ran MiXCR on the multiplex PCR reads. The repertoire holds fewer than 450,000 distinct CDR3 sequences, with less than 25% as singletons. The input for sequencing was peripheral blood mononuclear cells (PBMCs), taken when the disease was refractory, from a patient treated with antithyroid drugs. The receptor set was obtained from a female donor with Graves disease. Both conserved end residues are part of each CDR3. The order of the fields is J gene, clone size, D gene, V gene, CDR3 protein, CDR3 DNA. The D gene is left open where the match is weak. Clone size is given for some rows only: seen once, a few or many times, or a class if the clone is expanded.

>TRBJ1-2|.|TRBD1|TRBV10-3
CTISDRVDGYTF
TGTACCATCAGTGACAGGGTAGACGGCTACACCTTC
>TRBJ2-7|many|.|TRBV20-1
CSASPPGVHEQYF
TGCAGTGCTAGTCCCCCCGGGGTCCACGAGCAGTACTTC
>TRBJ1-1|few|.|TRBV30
CAWSKIGGLNTEAFF
TGTGCCTGGAGTAAGATTGGAGGCCTGAACACTGAAGCTTTCTTT
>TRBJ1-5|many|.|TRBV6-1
CASSLRGADQPQHF
TGTGCCAGCAGCTTACGGGGGGCGGATCAGCCCCAGCATTTT
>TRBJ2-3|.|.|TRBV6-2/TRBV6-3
CASSPNPDNTDTQYF
TGTGCCAGCAGCCCAAACCCTGACAACACAGATACGCAGTATTTT
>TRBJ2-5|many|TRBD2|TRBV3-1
CASSSGLAGVGQETQYF
TGTGCCAGCAGCTCCGGACTAGCGGGAGTGGGCCAAGAGACCCAGTACTTC
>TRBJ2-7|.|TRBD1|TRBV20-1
CSARSPGTGDYEQYF
TGCAGTGCTAGGAGCCCCGGGACAGGGGACTACGAGCAGTACTTC
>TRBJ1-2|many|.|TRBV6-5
CASSYFGTLLGGYTF
TGTGCCAGCAGTTACTTCGGGACACTCCTAGGTGGCTACACCTTC
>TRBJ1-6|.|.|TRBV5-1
CASSLAGTDHNSPLHF
TGCGCCAGCAGCTTGGCCGGGACCGACCATAATTCACCCCTCCACTTT
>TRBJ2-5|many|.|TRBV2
CASSVLGKKETQYF
TGTGCCAGCAGTGTGCTGGGAAAGAAAGAGACCCAGTACTTC
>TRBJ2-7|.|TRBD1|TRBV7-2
CASSFRGLPYEQYF
TGTGCCAGCAGCTTCAGGGGGCTCCCCTACGAGCAGTACTTC
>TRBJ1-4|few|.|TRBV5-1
CASSLTWAGRWEKLFF
TGCGCCAGCAGCCTAACGTGGGCAGGAAGATGGGAAAAACTGTTTTTT